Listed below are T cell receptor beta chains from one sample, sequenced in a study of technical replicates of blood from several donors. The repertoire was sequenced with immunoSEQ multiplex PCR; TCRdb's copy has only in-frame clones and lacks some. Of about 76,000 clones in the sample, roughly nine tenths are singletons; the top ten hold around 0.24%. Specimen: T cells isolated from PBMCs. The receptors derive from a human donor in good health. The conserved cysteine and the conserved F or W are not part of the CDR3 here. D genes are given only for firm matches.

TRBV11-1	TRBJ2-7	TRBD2	ASRGSGPVSYEQY
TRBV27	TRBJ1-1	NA	ASSPRGGQAF
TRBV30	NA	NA	AWSPTETYEQY
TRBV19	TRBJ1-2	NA	ASNFRSGFSYGYT
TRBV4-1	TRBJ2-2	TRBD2	ASSQDIPGTSGTGELF
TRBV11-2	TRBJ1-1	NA	ASSPLPQENTEAF
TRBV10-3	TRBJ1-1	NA	AISEEGTNTEAF
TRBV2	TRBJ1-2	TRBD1	ASSEITGDEGYT
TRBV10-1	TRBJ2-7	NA	ASSESPSYEQY
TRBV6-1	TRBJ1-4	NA	ASEWRLREKLF
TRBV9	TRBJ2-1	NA	ASSGGTGAGNFLEQF
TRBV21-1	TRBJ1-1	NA	ASSKEGSADKNTEAF
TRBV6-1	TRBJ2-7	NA	ASSEAGAESYEQY
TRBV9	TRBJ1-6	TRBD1	ASSARQGTNSPLH
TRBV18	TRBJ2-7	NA	ASSQDRLQVQY
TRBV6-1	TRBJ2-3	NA	ASSDLVGAPDTQY
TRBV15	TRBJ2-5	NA	ATSSGTQETQY
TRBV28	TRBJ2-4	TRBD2	ASSLPRLAGSIQY
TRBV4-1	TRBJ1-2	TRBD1	ASSQTGNYGYT
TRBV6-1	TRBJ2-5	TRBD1	ASRPGTGRTTQY
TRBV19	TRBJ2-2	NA	ASTLTLQIGFNGTYRGELF
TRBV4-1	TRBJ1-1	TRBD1	ASRGTGRNTEAF
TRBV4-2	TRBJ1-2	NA	ASSQDEHPIYGYT
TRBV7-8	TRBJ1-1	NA	ASSSTGRGVSRTEAF
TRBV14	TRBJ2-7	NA	ASSQVTDTRD
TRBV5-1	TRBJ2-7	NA	ASSLKGPEYEQY
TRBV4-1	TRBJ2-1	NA	ASSQVPSINEQF
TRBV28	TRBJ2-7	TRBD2	ASTPAGGPLEQY
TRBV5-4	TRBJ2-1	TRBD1	ASSLEVGTGENEQF
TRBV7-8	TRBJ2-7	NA	ASSLVGGQSTYEQY
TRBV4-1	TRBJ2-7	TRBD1	ASSRDRRAWDEQY
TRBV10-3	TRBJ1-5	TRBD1	AIRGQIDQPQH
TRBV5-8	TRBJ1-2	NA	ASSFPGPGHSYGYT
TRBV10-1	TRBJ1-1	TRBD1	ASSELTGGRTEAF
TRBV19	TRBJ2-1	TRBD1	ASTVRTGSNEQF
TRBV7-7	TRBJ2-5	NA	ASSLAIEGAQY